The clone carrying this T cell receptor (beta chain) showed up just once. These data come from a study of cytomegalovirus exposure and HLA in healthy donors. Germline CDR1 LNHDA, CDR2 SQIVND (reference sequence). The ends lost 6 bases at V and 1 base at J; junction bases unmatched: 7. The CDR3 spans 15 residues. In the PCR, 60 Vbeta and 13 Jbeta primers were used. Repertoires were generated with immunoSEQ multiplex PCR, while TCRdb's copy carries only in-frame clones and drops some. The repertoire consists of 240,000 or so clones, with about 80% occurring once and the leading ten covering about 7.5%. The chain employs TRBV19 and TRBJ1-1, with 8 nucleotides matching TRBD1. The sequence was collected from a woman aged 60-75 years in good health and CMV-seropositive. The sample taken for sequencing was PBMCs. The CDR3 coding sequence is TGTGCCAGTAGGGCCCGGGACAGGACGAACACTGAAGCTTTCTTT. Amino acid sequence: CASRARDRTNTEAFF.